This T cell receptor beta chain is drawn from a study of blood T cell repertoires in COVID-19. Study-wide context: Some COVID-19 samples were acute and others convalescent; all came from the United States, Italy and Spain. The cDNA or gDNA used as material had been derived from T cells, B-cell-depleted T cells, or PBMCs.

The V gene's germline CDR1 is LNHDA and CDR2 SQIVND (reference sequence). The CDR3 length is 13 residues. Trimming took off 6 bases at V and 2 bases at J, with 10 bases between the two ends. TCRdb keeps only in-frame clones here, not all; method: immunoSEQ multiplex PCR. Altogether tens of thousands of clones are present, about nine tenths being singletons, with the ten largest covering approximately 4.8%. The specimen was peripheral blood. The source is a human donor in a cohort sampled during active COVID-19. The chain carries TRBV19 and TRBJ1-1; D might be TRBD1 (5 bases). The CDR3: CASSDRPNTEAFF. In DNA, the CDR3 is TGTGCCAGTAGCGACAGACCAAACACTGAAGCTTTCTTT.